These T cell receptor beta chains were read from a single sample in a study of T cell repertoires in cytomegalovirus infection. TCRdb reanalysed the reads using MiXCR and keeps one entry per CDR3 protein. The repertoire holds approximately 180,000 distinct CDR3 sequences, with about 21% as singletons. Specimen: PBMCs. The source of these receptors is a human donor in good health (CMV status not recorded). Some clones in this sample may be carry-over from other donors' samples. Both conserved end residues are part of each CDR3. The D gene is left open where the match is weak.

v_call	d_call	j_call	cdr3_aa
TRBV5-4	.	TRBJ1-1	CASSFSDRQQEAFF
TRBV19	.	TRBJ2-7	CASSRSGEGYEQYF
TRBV7-8	.	TRBJ2-2	CASSGGRGDTGELFF
TRBV14	.	TRBJ2-7	CASSQERVRGGEQYF
TRBV10-3	TRBD1	TRBJ1-1	CAISQAPHSGGLNTEAFF
TRBV4-3	TRBD2	TRBJ2-4	CASSQTTSGYIQYF
TRBV6-1	.	TRBJ2-2	CASSEAHGTGELFF
TRBV7-8	.	TRBJ1-2	CASSLGAGWESNYGYTF
TRBV5-1	TRBD2	TRBJ2-7	CASSSLAGVGEQYF
TRBV7-2	.	TRBJ2-3	CANSLAGHRTDTQYF
TRBV12-3/TRBV12-4	.	TRBJ2-1	CASSLDAGRGRRGYNEQFF
TRBV19	TRBD2	TRBJ2-3	CASSIPTGGSTDTQYF
TRBV3-1	.	TRBJ1-1	CASSQPRDNTEAFF
TRBV4-1	TRBD1	TRBJ2-3	CASSALTGGMTDTQYF
TRBV6-2/TRBV6-3	.	TRBJ1-1	CASSYLRNTEAFF